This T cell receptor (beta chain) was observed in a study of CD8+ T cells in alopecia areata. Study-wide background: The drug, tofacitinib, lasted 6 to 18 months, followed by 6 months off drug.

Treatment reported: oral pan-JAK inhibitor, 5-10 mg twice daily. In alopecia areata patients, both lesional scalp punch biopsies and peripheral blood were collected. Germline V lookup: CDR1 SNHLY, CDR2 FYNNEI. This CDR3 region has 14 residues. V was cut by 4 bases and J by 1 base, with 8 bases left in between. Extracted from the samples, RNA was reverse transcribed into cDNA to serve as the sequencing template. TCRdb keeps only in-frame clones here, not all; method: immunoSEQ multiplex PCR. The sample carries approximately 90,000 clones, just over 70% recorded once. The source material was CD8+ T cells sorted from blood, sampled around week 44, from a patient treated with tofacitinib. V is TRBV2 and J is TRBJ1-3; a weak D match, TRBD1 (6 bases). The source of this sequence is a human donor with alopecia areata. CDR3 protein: CASSGGQSGNTIYF. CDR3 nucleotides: TGTGCCAGCAGTGGAGGACAGTCTGGAAACACCATATATTTT.